Below, one T cell receptor beta chain is given with its context. Its cognate antigen is unknown. V gave up 6 bases and J gave up 5 bases, with 19 bases separating them. The CDR3 runs to 14 residues. Per germline, CDR1 GTSNPN and CDR2 SVGIG (reference sequence). This sample stems from a study of cytomegalovirus exposure and HLA in healthy donors. The wider study: In a previous analysis, about 100 million unique TCR beta sequences were found from some 180 million T cells.

Whole-study findings and limits: Most of the TCR beta V segments (in an earlier analysis) were productive either about 87% or about 30% of the time. Cytomegalovirus status was reportedly diagnosed by the classifier with high specificity and sensitivity.

PCR used 60 Vbeta primers and 13 Jbeta primers. Assay: immunoSEQ multiplex PCR; the TCRdb copy retains only in-frame clones and omits some. The repertoire consists of roughly 140,000 clones, with around 75% occurring once and the leading ten covering 1.5% to 2%. The clonotype comes from a woman in her forties in good health and CMV-seronegative. The J gene is TRBJ1-2, the V gene TRBV30; no firm D call. Sequenced input: PBMCs. As DNA, the CDR3 is TGTGCCTGCAACCACCTTAATACAGTATATGGCTACACCTTC. This codes for CACNHLNTVYGYTF.